The 15 T cell receptor beta chains below come from one sample, sequenced in a study of blood T cell repertoires in COVID-19. Data came from immunoSEQ multiplex PCR; TCRdb stores just in-frame clones and leaves some out. The table includes fewer than 150,000 clones, roughly 80% detected once. Sequencing input: peripheral blood. These receptor sequences come from a man between 50 and 59 years old with acute or convalescent COVID-19.

The CDR3 DNA is TGTGCCAGTAGTGGGACATCCCTTATGAGCAATCAGCCCCAGCATTTT. Residues: CASSGTSLMSNQPQHF. The chain couples TRBV19 to TRBJ1-5, with a possible D match to TRBD1 (6 bases). Germline CDR1 and CDR2: LNHDA and SQIVND (reference sequence). CDR3 size: 16 residues. Trimming took off 5 bases at V and 1 base at J, with 15 bases between the two ends.

The rearrangement links TRBV4-1 to TRBJ1-3; 9 bases are shared with TRBD1. CDR3 length equals 18 residues. Germline V gives CDR1 MGHRA, CDR2 YSYEKL. Unmatched junction bases numbered 10, after V lost 1 base and J lost 3 bases. The CDR3 spells CASSQAIKGTGLGNTIYF. CDR3 nucleotides: TGCGCCAGCAGCCAAGCAATTAAGGGGACAGGGCTTGGAAACACCATATATTTT.

The chain is built from TRBV7-9 and TRBJ1-5; 7 nucleotides agree with TRBD1. Germline CDR1 SEHNR, CDR2 FQNEAQ (reference sequence). The length of the CDR3 is 16 residues. The V gene end was trimmed by 1 base and the J gene end by 4 bases; junction bases not matched to a gene: 7. The CDR3 nucleotides are TGTGCCAGCAGCTTAGGGGCCGGGACAGAAAATCAGCCCCAGCATTTT. It encodes CASSLGAGTENQPQHF.

The chain links TRBV7-6 to TRBJ2-2; no reliable D call. V lost 5 bases and J lost 10, with 11 bases in between. CDR1 and CDR2 (germline): SGHVS, FNYEAQ. This CDR3 contains 12 residues. The CDR3 loop is CASSLTPVELFF. Here the CDR3 DNA reads TGTGCCAGCAGCCTTACCCCGGTGGAGCTGTTTTTT.

The chain recombines TRBV3-1 (or the pseudogene TRBV3-2) with TRBJ1-4; unclear D gene. V was pared by 0 bases and J by 13 bases, with 9 bases between. This CDR3 region has 12 residues. CDR1 is LGHDT and CDR2 is YNNKEL in the germline V gene (reference sequence). The CDR3 protein is CASSQDHPRLFF. The CDR3 DNA sequence: TGTGCCAGCAGCCAAGATCACCCTAGACTGTTTTTT.

A few counts support this clone. The chain is built from TRBV5-1 and TRBJ2-1; possible D gene TRBD2, 6 bases. This CDR3 comprises 15 residues. CDR1 SGHRS and CDR2 YFSETQ come from the germline V gene. The V and J ends lost 2 bases and 5 bases respectively, with 14 bases between them. The CDR3 loop reads CASSLLAPQDNEQFF. DNA for the CDR3: TGCGCCAGCAGCTTACTAGCCCCGCAGGACAATGAGCAGTTCTTC.

This sequence joins TRBV19 and TRBJ1-1, with TRBD1 identical over 10 bases. This CDR3 comprises 16 residues. Germline V gene data show CDR1 as LNHDA and CDR2 as SQIVND (reference sequence). V gave up 3 bases and J gave up 0 bases; unmatched junction bases: 4. The CDR3 region is CASSMGTGVMNTEAFF. The CDR3 DNA reads TGTGCCAGTAGTATGGGGACAGGGGTAATGAACACTGAAGCTTTCTTT.

V is TRBV4-2 and J is TRBJ2-1, with 9 bases fitting TRBD1. V shed 3 bases, J shed 4 bases, and the junction held 4 bases outside the gene matches. The CDR3 is 15 residues long. Germline lookup yields CDR1 LGHNA and CDR2 YNFKEQ. The CDR3 nucleotides read TGTGCCAGCAGCCACCCGGGACAGGGTTACAATGAGCAGTTCTTC. Translated, it gives CASSHPGQGYNEQFF.

The rearrangement uses TRBV10-1 and TRBJ2-3; 8 bases are a match to TRBD2. The CDR3 covers 18 residues. Germline assignment: CDR1 WNHNN and CDR2 SYGVQD (reference sequence). V lost 6 bases, J lost 5 bases, and 19 bases stayed unmatched. In nucleotides, the CDR3 is TGCGCCAGCAGCCAGGCGGTCTCGGGACTAGGTGTGGTAGATACGCAGTATTTT. It is translated as CASSQAVSGLGVVDTQYF.

The J gene is TRBJ2-7, the V gene TRBV28, with TRBD1 matching over 9 bases. V lost 7 bases and J lost 6; bases outside the gene matches: 4. The germline CDR1 and CDR2 sequences are MDHEN and SYDVKM. CDR3 length equals 12 residues. The CDR3 sequence is CASNHRGLEQYF. CDR3 coding DNA: TGTGCCAGCAACCACAGGGGGCTCGAGCAGTACTTC.

This clone is a singleton in its sample. V and J are TRBV2 and TRBJ2-5, with 9 nucleotides matching TRBD2. There are 14 residues in the CDR3. CDR1 and CDR2 from the germline V gene are SNHLY and FYNNEI. V gave up 4 bases and J gave up 4 bases; unmatched junction bases: 4. Here the CDR3 reads CASSVAGVGETQYF. The CDR3 nucleotides are TGTGCCAGCAGTGTAGCGGGAGTTGGAGAGACCCAGTACTTC.

The chain has TRBV6-4 and TRBJ1-1, with D unclear. The V end lost 0 bases, the J end lost 5 bases, and 7 bases lay between the germline ends. The CDR3 covers 13 residues. Germline V lookup: CDR1 MRHNA, CDR2 SNTAGT. The CDR3 region is CASSDSERTEAFF. The DNA for the CDR3 is TGTGCCAGCAGTGACTCTGAACGGACTGAAGCTTTCTTT.

The CDR3: CASSHRSGTGNEKLFF. In DNA form, the CDR3 reads TGTGCCAGCAGCCACCGGTCCGGGACAGGGAATGAAAAACTGTTTTTT. The chain uses TRBV7-9 and TRBJ1-4; 9 bases agree with TRBD1. The germline CDR1 and CDR2 sequences are SEHNR and FQNEAQ (reference sequence). The V segment lost 5 bases and the J segment 5 bases; nucleotides outside the gene matches: 9. CDR3 length equals 16 residues.

The J gene is TRBJ1-6, the V gene TRBV27; weak D call: TRBD1 (5 bases). Germline-derived CDR1 and CDR2 are MNHEY and SMNVEV (reference sequence). CDR3 length: 14 residues. Deletions cut 6 bases from V and 2 bases from J, with 8 bases between. CDR3 sequence (DNA): TGTGCCAGCAGGACAGAGACCTATAATTCACCCCTCCACTTT. Its translation is CASRTETYNSPLHF.

A few counts support this clone. The chain has TRBV5-1 and TRBJ2-3; TRBD2 matches at 12 bases. The length of the CDR3 is 16 residues. The germline CDR1 and CDR2 sequences are SGHRS and YFSETQ. J gave up 0 bases and V 4 bases, and 3 bases lay outside the gene matches. CDR3 bases: TGCGCCAGCAGCCTAGGACTAGCGGGGAGCACAGATACGCAGTATTTT. This sequence encodes CASSLGLAGSTDTQYF. Full variable domain (remainder filled in from reference TRBV5-1 and TRBJ2-3): KAGVTQTPRYLIKTRGQQVTLSCSPISGHRSVSWYQQTPGQGLQFLFEYFSETQRNKGNFPGRFSGRQFSNSRSEMNVSTLELGDSALYLCASSLGLAGSTDTQYFGPGTRLTVL.